This is a list of T cell receptor beta chains from one sample in a study of blood T cell repertoires in COVID-19. Only in-frame clones appear in the TCRdb table, and some are missing; sequencing was by immunoSEQ multiplex PCR. Of roughly 100,000 clones in the sample, about 79% were seen once. The sequencing input was peripheral blood. The receptors originated from a woman over 75 with active or convalescent COVID-19. The CDR3 runs from the conserved cysteine through the conserved F or W. The order of the fields is clone size, J gene, D gene, V gene, CDR3 protein, CDR3 DNA. D genes are given only for firm matches. Part of the rows lack a size; the others show once, few, many or a class for expanded clones.

abundance: .
j_gene: TRBJ1-2
d_gene: .
v_gene: TRBV6-5
CDR3aa: CASSYGGTNYGYTF
CDR3nt: TGTGCCAGCAGTTACGGAGGGACCAACTATGGCTACACCTTC

abundance: .
j_gene: TRBJ1-5
d_gene: .
v_gene: TRBV20-1
CDR3aa: CSASLENYSNQPQHF
CDR3nt: TGCAGTGCTAGTTTAGAAAATTATAGCAATCAGCCCCAGCATTTT

abundance: .
j_gene: TRBJ2-1
d_gene: .
v_gene: TRBV23-1
CDR3aa: CASSHQDSVSYNEQFF
CDR3nt: TGCGCCAGCAGTCATCAGGACAGCGTCTCCTACAATGAGCAGTTCTTC

abundance: .
j_gene: TRBJ1-4
d_gene: .
v_gene: TRBV28
CDR3aa: CASSLGLSGEKLFF
CDR3nt: TGTGCCAGCAGTTTAGGTCTGTCGGGGGAAAAACTGTTTTTT

abundance: .
j_gene: TRBJ1-2
d_gene: .
v_gene: TRBV19
CDR3aa: CASSPARQGLTSYGYTF
CDR3nt: TGTGCCAGTAGTCCGGCCCGCCAGGGGTTGACAAGCTATGGCTACACCTTC

abundance: .
j_gene: TRBJ1-1
d_gene: .
v_gene: TRBV27
CDR3aa: CASSFSTTGLNTEAFF
CDR3nt: TGTGCCAGCAGTTTCTCAACTACAGGACTGAACACTGAAGCTTTCTTT

abundance: .
j_gene: TRBJ2-1
d_gene: TRBD1
v_gene: TRBV19
CDR3aa: CASSNTGGTYNEQFF
CDR3nt: TGTGCCAGTAGTAACACAGGGGGCACTTACAATGAGCAGTTCTTC

abundance: .
j_gene: TRBJ1-1
d_gene: .
v_gene: TRBV7-2
CDR3aa: CASSPLQGSTEAFF
CDR3nt: TGTGCCAGCAGCCCTTTACAGGGTTCCACTGAAGCTTTCTTT

abundance: once
j_gene: TRBJ2-7
d_gene: TRBD1
v_gene: TRBV5-1
CDR3aa: CASSWTGGGSYEQYF
CDR3nt: TGCGCCAGCAGTTGGACAGGGGGAGGCTCCTACGAGCAGTACTTC

abundance: .
j_gene: TRBJ1-4
d_gene: TRBD1
v_gene: TRBV6-5
CDR3aa: CASSFGTGNDEKLFF
CDR3nt: TGTGCCAGCAGTTTCGGGACAGGGAACGATGAAAAACTGTTTTTT

abundance: .
j_gene: TRBJ1-1
d_gene: .
v_gene: TRBV30
CDR3aa: CAWIWGTMNTEAFF
CDR3nt: TGTGCCTGGATCTGGGGCACGATGAACACTGAAGCTTTCTTT

abundance: .
j_gene: TRBJ1-4
d_gene: TRBD1
v_gene: TRBV9
CDR3aa: CASSPGQGTNEKLFF
CDR3nt: TGTGCCAGCAGCCCGGGACAGGGCACTAATGAAAAACTGTTTTTT

abundance: .
j_gene: TRBJ2-2
d_gene: .
v_gene: TRBV6-2/TRBV6-3
CDR3aa: CASSRNPTSTDHRTGELFF
CDR3nt: TGTGCCAGCAGCCGAAACCCTACATCGACAGACCATCGGACCGGGGAGCTGTTTTTT

abundance: .
j_gene: TRBJ1-3
d_gene: .
v_gene: TRBV28
CDR3aa: CASSFAATNTIYF
CDR3nt: TGTGCCAGCAGTTTTGCGGCTACTAACACCATATATTTT

abundance: .
j_gene: TRBJ2-2
d_gene: TRBD1
v_gene: TRBV5-1
CDR3aa: CASRSGTGGVRELFF
CDR3nt: TGCGCCAGCAGATCCGGGACAGGGGGAGTCCGGGAGCTGTTTTTT

abundance: once
j_gene: TRBJ1-2
d_gene: TRBD1
v_gene: TRBV6-1
CDR3aa: CASSDRDRGGWVSYGYTF
CDR3nt: TGTGCCAGCAGTGATCGGGACAGGGGTGGCTGGGTCAGCTATGGCTACACCTTC

abundance: .
j_gene: TRBJ2-4
d_gene: .
v_gene: TRBV5-1
CDR3aa: CASAEGDIQYF
CDR3nt: TGCGCCAGCGCGGAGGGCGACATTCAGTACTTC

abundance: .
j_gene: TRBJ1-6
d_gene: TRBD1
v_gene: TRBV11-2
CDR3aa: CASSSRDRGPIVDF
CDR3nt: TGTGCCAGCAGCTCGCGGGACAGGGGGCCTATTGTGGACTTT

abundance: .
j_gene: TRBJ1-4
d_gene: .
v_gene: TRBV6-5
CDR3aa: CASRPRTSTNEKLFF
CDR3nt: TGTGCCAGCAGACCGAGGACTTCAACTAATGAAAAACTGTTTTTT

abundance: .
j_gene: TRBJ2-1
d_gene: .
v_gene: TRBV27
CDR3aa: CASEPGNSYNEQFF
CDR3nt: TGTGCCAGCGAACCGGGGAACTCCTACAATGAGCAGTTCTTC

abundance: .
j_gene: TRBJ2-3
d_gene: TRBD2
v_gene: TRBV30
CDR3aa: CAWSIAGGPTDTQYF
CDR3nt: TGTGCCTGGAGTATTGCGGGGGGGCCCACAGATACGCAGTATTTT